This is a list of T cell receptor beta chains from one sample in a study of Ad26.COV2.S vaccination and SARS-CoV-2 variants. Method: immunoSEQ multiplex PCR; TCRdb's copy keeps in-frame clones and lacks some. The sample lists around 400,000 clones; about 93% were seen once. The starting material was peripheral blood, obtained in a trial of Ad26.COV2.S vaccine versus placebo. These receptors were taken from a person aged 18-65 years who received the Ad26.COV2.S COVID-19 vaccine or a placebo. Each CDR3 is given with its conserved first and last residue. The D gene is left open where the match is weak. Clone size is given for some rows only: seen once, a few or many times, or a class if the clone is expanded.

v_call	clone_size	d_call	j_call	cdr3_nt	cdr3_aa
TRBV6-2/TRBV6-3	once	NA	TRBJ2-2	TGTGCCAGCAGTTACACGCTCACCGGCGGGGAGCTGTTTTTT	CASSYTLTGGELFF
TRBV5-4	NA	TRBD1	TRBJ2-7	TGTGCCAGCAGCTTGTCGGTAGGGGGCGACGAGCAGTACTTC	CASSLSVGGDEQYF
TRBV6-2/TRBV6-3	NA	NA	TRBJ2-5	TGTGCCAGCAGTTACTCGTGGGAACGAGGAGAGACCCAGTACTTC	CASSYSWERGETQYF
TRBV14	NA	TRBD1	TRBJ2-7	TGTGCCAGCAGCCACCCACCCGGGACAGGGGTCTACGAGCAGTACTTC	CASSHPPGTGVYEQYF
TRBV9	NA	NA	TRBJ2-7	TGTGCCAGCAGCGTAGGGACAGACCCCTACGAGCAGTACTTC	CASSVGTDPYEQYF
TRBV9	NA	TRBD2	TRBJ2-2	TGTGCCAGCAGCGCTAGCGGGATGGCTCCCGGGGAGCTGTTTTTT	CASSASGMAPGELFF
TRBV28	NA	NA	TRBJ2-5	TGTGCCAGCAGCCACCGGGACTACCAAGAGACCCAGTACTTC	CASSHRDYQETQYF
TRBV27	NA	NA	TRBJ1-3	TGTGCCAGCAGTTCAGATTTCGGAACTTCAGGAAACACCATATATTTT	CASSSDFGTSGNTIYF
TRBV7-2	NA	NA	TRBJ1-2	TGTGCCAGCAGCCTCGACGGGCGTCCGATCTATGGCTACACCTTC	CASSLDGRPIYGYTF
TRBV6-5	NA	TRBD1	TRBJ1-2	TGTGCCAGCAGTTACCTGGGACAGGGCCATGGCTACACCTTC	CASSYLGQGHGYTF
TRBV19	NA	NA	TRBJ2-1	TGTGCCAGTAGTGCCAATACGGGCCGAGCCTACAATGAGCAGTTCTTC	CASSANTGRAYNEQFF
TRBV6-4	NA	NA	TRBJ2-7	TGTGCCAGCAGTGACTCGAAGCAGGGAAGTTTGTGTGAGCAGTACTTC	CASSDSKQGSLCEQYF
TRBV3-1/TRBV3-2	NA	TRBD2	TRBJ2-1	TGTGCCAGCAGCCCTCCCCTACTAGCGGGAGGGAGGGCCAATGAGCAGTTCTTC	CASSPPLLAGGRANEQFF
TRBV19	NA	NA	TRBJ2-2	TGTGCCAGTAGTATAGAGGGACGAGGGGGCACCGGGGAGCTGTTTTTT	CASSIEGRGGTGELFF
TRBV5-1	NA	TRBD2	TRBJ2-5	TGCGCCAGCAGCTTGTCTAGCGGGAGTCGGGAGACCCAGTACTTC	CASSLSSGSRETQYF
TRBV5-1	NA	NA	TRBJ2-7	TGCGCCAGCAGCTTGGCCCCGGGCAGATCCTACGAGCAGTACTTC	CASSLAPGRSYEQYF
TRBV7-9	NA	TRBD1	TRBJ2-6	TGTGCCAGCAGCTTAGTAGGACAGGGGAGAGGGGCCAACGTCCTGACTTTC	CASSLVGQGRGANVLTF
TRBV19	NA	NA	TRBJ2-7	TGTGCCAGTAGTATAGACAGGGGATTCTACGAGCAGTACTTC	CASSIDRGFYEQYF
TRBV27	NA	TRBD2	TRBJ2-2	TGTGCCAGCAGCCCCACTAGCGGGAGGGCCCCCGGGGAGCTGTTTTTT	CASSPTSGRAPGELFF
TRBV7-3	NA	NA	TRBJ2-7	TGTGCCAGCAGCCCCGACGGTTCCTACGAGCAGTACTTC	CASSPDGSYEQYF
TRBV11-3	NA	NA	TRBJ2-7	TGTGCCAGCAGCTTAGGGGTAGGGTACAACGAGCAGTACTTC	CASSLGVGYNEQYF
TRBV11-2	NA	NA	TRBJ2-1	TGTGCCAGCAGCTTAGGGCCCGGCTCCTACAATGAGCAGTTCTTC	CASSLGPGSYNEQFF